A selection of T cell receptor beta chains follows, all from one sample in a study of T cells in Graves' hyperthyroidism and ophthalmopathy. TCRdb ran MiXCR on the multiplex PCR reads and lists one entry per CDR3 protein. The sample has more than 450,000 distinct CDR3 sequences; approximately 20% are singletons. Specimen: blood. Source of these receptors: a man aged 40-49 years with Graves' ophthalmopathy. Both conserved end residues are part of each CDR3. Fields, in order: V gene, CDR3 protein.

v_gene: TRBV5-4; CDR3aa: CASSFGTGRVFF
v_gene: TRBV19; CDR3aa: CASSPEGVKAGELFF
v_gene: TRBV13; CDR3aa: CASSLGVQGTQYF
v_gene: TRBV5-1; CDR3aa: CASSLGGGSDTQYF
v_gene: TRBV9; CDR3aa: CASSTSSNEQFF
v_gene: TRBV2; CDR3aa: CAGRKGDTEAFF
v_gene: TRBV7-9; CDR3aa: CASSTGLGRTDTQYF
v_gene: TRBV2; CDR3aa: CASSEEDTRADTEAFF
v_gene: TRBV6-2/TRBV6-3; CDR3aa: CASSSGLAGVASQETQYF
v_gene: TRBV28; CDR3aa: CASRSATYEQYF
v_gene: TRBV7-9; CDR3aa: CASSSGTTVETQYF
v_gene: TRBV20-1; CDR3aa: CSVTGSYTDTQYF
v_gene: TRBV4-2; CDR3aa: CASSQGQMGTQYF
v_gene: TRBV19; CDR3aa: CASSMGDSSGNTIYF
v_gene: TRBV20-1; CDR3aa: CSAPDRGTEAFF
v_gene: TRBV27; CDR3aa: CASRDPNQPQHF
v_gene: TRBV20-1; CDR3aa: CSARVPGPQFYEQYF